This TCR beta chain was identified in a study of CXCR3-negative and CXCR3-positive naive CD8 T cells. General observations from the study: Between one naive subset and the other, surface CD5 was comparable, and TCR strength was inferred from TRB CDR3 properties. Similar TRBV-TRBJ usage characterized naive CXCR3-negative and CXCR3-positive cells; memory cells differed. Both naive subsets showed comparably high diversity, and memory CD8+ cells showed much lower diversity. Fresh PBMCs served for most assays, and CXCR3 expression fell partially after cryopreservation. TRB CDR3 hydrophobicity was greater in CXCR3-positive naive cells than in CXCR3-negative naive cells.

CDR3 size: 16 residues. Germline loops: CDR1 SGHRS, CDR2 YFSETQ. Comments on this clonotype: The target antigen is unknown.

The TRB cDNA libraries were prepared by 5' RACE with UMI labels. No DNA is given; TCRdb re-called the 5' RACE reads and lists each CDR3 protein once. Its table lists under 150,000 distinct CDR3 sequences. V usage is TRBV5-1 and J usage is TRBJ1-1; TCRdb outputs TRBD1, but without DNA this stays unchecked. The TCR originated in a human donor in good health. Some clones in this sample may be carry-over from other donors' samples. The sample consisted of naive CXCR3+ CD8+ T cells from blood. Sample subset: CD45RO-CCR7+CD27+CD95- naive CD8+ T cells expressing CXCR3 (TNR3+). The CDR3 protein is CASSFMSGQMNTEAFF.